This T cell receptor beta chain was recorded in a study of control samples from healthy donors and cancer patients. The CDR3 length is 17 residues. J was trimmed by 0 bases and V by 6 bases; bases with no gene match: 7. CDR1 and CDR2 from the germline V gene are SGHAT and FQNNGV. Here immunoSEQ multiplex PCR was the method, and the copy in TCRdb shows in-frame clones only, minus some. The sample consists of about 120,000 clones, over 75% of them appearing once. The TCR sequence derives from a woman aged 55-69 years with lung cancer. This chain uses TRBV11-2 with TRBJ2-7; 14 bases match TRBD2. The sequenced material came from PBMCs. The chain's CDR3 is CASRPGTSGGNSYEQYF. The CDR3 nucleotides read TGTGCCAGCAGACCCGGGACTAGCGGGGGCAACTCCTACGAGCAGTACTTC.